This is a list of T cell receptor beta chains from one sample in a study of MAIT cells during Salmonella Paratyphi A infection. TCRdb ran MiXCR on the 5' RACE reads and lists one entry per CDR3 protein. Of roughly 1,500 distinct CDR3 sequences in the sample, 60% to 70% are singletons; the top ten hold roughly half. The material sequenced was MAIT cells from blood, taken at the last sampling point of the challenge study. These receptors were taken from a person aged 18 to 70 who was deliberately infected with Salmonella Paratyphi A in a paratyphoid fever challenge study. CDR3s include the opening cysteine and the closing phenylalanine or tryptophan. A D gene is named only where the DNA matches it firmly. Only some rows state a clone size, as once, few, many or a class for expanded clones.

. large TRBJ1-2 16 TRBV28 CASSPTGTIPLDGYTF TGTGCCAGCAGTCCCACCGGGACGATCCCCCTAGATGGCTACACCTTC
. . TRBJ2-2 13 TRBV12-3/TRBV12-4 CASSLLRAGELFF TGTGCCAGCAGTTTACTCCGGGCGGGGGAGCTGTTTTTT
. once TRBJ2-3 13 TRBV12-3/TRBV12-4 CASSFSRTDTQYF TGTGCCAGCAGTTTCTCCCGCACAGATACGCAGTATTTT
TRBD2 . TRBJ2-7 14 TRBV4-2 CASSLIAGGYEQYF TGTGCCAGCAGCTTAATAGCGGGGGGTTACGAGCAGTACTTC
TRBD2 . TRBJ2-2 15 TRBV7-9 CARGASGRNTGELFF TGTGCCAGGGGAGCTAGCGGGAGGAACACCGGGGAGCTGTTTTTT
TRBD1 many TRBJ2-2 16 TRBV6-4 CASSRTGVQDTGELFF TGTGCCAGCAGTAGGACAGGGGTTCAAGACACCGGGGAGCTGTTTTTT
TRBD1 . TRBJ1-6 14 TRBV20-1 CSARGYRGRSPLHF TGCAGTGCTAGAGGGTACAGGGGGCGTTCACCCCTCCACTTT
. hyperexpanded TRBJ2-1 16 TRBV4-3 CASSQDVAEPYNEQFF TGCGCCAGCAGCCAAGATGTAGCGGAGCCCTACAATGAGCAGTTCTTC
TRBD2 . TRBJ2-1 15 TRBV11-2 CASSPGLAGVNEQFF TGTGCCAGCAGCCCCGGACTAGCGGGAGTTAATGAGCAGTTCTTC
. . TRBJ1-2 12 TRBV6-6 CAHTGGDYGYTF TGTGCCCACACGGGGGGTGACTATGGCTACACCTTC
TRBD2 . TRBJ2-7 16 TRBV5-5 CASSLLAGYSSYEQYF TGTGCCAGCAGCTTGCTAGCGGGATACAGTTCCTACGAGCAGTACTTC
. . TRBJ2-3 16 TRBV20-1 CSARDLQAVSTDTQYF TGCAGTGCTAGAGATCTCCAGGCTGTGAGCACAGATACGCAGTATTTT
. . TRBJ1-1 20 TRBV6-5 CASSIYLCSARDREGTEAFF .
TRBD2 . TRBJ2-1 15 TRBV20-1 CSAKRLAGVYDEQFF TGCAGTGCTAAGAGACTAGCGGGAGTCTACGATGAGCAGTTCTTC
. few TRBJ2-6 14 TRBV15 CATSRDTGANVLTF TGTGCCACCAGCAGAGATACCGGGGCCAACGTCCTGACTTTC
. once TRBJ2-6 18 TRBV6-4 CASSDSSDANSGANVLTF TGTGCCAGCAGTGACTCGTCGGACGCAAACTCTGGGGCCAACGTCCTGACTTTC
. many TRBJ2-6 15 TRBV29-1 CSVEVGGSGANVLTF TGCAGCGTTGAAGTCGGCGGCTCTGGGGCCAACGTCCTGACTTTC
. hyperexpanded TRBJ2-5 10 TRBV4-3 CASSQETQYF TGCGCCAGCAGCCAAGAGACCCAGTACTTC
. large TRBJ2-7 15 TRBV2 CASSERADGPYEQYF TGTGCCAGCAGTGAGCGAGCGGATGGACCCTACGAGCAGTACTTC
TRBD1 . TRBJ2-7 15 TRBV18 CASSPGTGSSYEQYF TGTGCCAGCTCACCCGGGACAGGGAGCTCCTACGAGCAGTACTTC
. . TRBJ1-5 14 TRBV5-6 CASSLVGNNQPQHF TGTGCCAGCAGCTTGGTGGGGAACAATCAGCCCCAGCATTTT
TRBD1 . TRBJ2-7 15 TRBV7-2 CASSRTGPQSYEQYF TGTGCCAGCAGCCGGACAGGCCCTCAGTCCTACGAGCAGTACTTC
TRBD1 . TRBJ1-6 13 TRBV20-1 CSASGQGNSPLHF TGCAGTGCCTCTGGACAGGGCAACTCACCCCTCCACTTT
. . TRBJ1-2 14 TRBV7-2 CASSLVALNYGYTF TGTGCCAGCAGCTTAGTTGCCCTAAACTATGGCTACACCTTC
. . TRBJ2-4 13 TRBV5-1 CASSPGLIGIQYF TGCGCCAGCAGCCCCGGACTCATCGGCATTCAGTACTTC
TRBD2 . TRBJ2-7 14 TRBV20-1 CSARESGDAYEQYF TGCAGTGCTAGAGAGAGCGGGGACGCCTACGAGCAGTACTTC
TRBD2 . TRBJ2-7 15 TRBV20-1 CSAMGGEGFPYEQYF TGCAGTGCGATGGGGGGGGAAGGGTTCCCCTACGAGCAGTACTTC
TRBD1 large TRBJ2-6 16 TRBV4-3 CASSQETGSGANVLTF TGCGCCAGCAGCCAAGAGACAGGGTCTGGGGCCAACGTCCTGACTTTC
. . TRBJ2-3 16 TRBV12-2 CASRPIGRTSTDTQYF TGTGCAAGTCGCCCTATAGGTAGGACTAGCACAGATACGCAGTATTTT
TRBD1 . TRBJ2-1 13 TRBV13 CASSPDRGDEQFF TGTGCCAGCAGCCCGGACAGGGGTGATGAGCAGTTCTTC
. many TRBJ1-1 13 TRBV29-1 CSARDMEVTEAFF TGCAGCGCAAGAGACATGGAGGTCACTGAAGCTTTCTTT
. . TRBJ2-7 13 TRBV20-1 CSARGGRSYEQYF TGCAGTGCTAGAGGGGGAAGGTCCTACGAGCAGTACTTC
. . TRBJ2-1 15 TRBV4-2 CASSPVGEEEKEQFF TGTGCCAGCAGCCCGGTCGGAGAGGAGGAAAAGGAGCAGTTCTTC